This T cell receptor (beta chain) comes out of a study of blood T cell repertoires in COVID-19. As for the study in general: Samples representing acute and convalescent COVID-19 were sourced from the United States, Italy and Spain.

Sequencing used immunoSEQ multiplex PCR; TCRdb keeps in-frame clones, though not all of them. Of about 140,000 clones listed, roughly 80% are singletons. V was shortened by 5 bases and J by 9 bases, with 20 bases between the two germline ends. Per the germline V gene, CDR1 is SEHNR and CDR2 is FQNEAQ (reference sequence). The CDR3 spans 15 residues. This chain connects TRBV7-9 to TRBJ2-1; possibly TRBD2 for D (6 bases). Sequenced sample: peripheral blood. The origin of this receptor is a woman between 50 and 59 years old with active or convalescent COVID-19. Here the CDR3 reads CASSNHGRQNSEQFF. CDR3 coding DNA: TGTGCCAGCAGCAACCACGGGAGACAGAATAGTGAGCAGTTCTTC.